The clone carrying this T cell receptor (beta chain) was recorded a few times. The data derive from a study of human T cells and chemical hapten exposure. The wider study: Per-sample TCR yield variability stemmed mainly from small pooled library volume differences.

MiXCR, applied by TCRdb to the RACE reads, yields one record per CDR3 protein. The table includes around 300,000 distinct CDR3 sequences, under 8% detected once. Time point reported: patch test 1, 2 weeks after DPC sensitization. Described treatment: therapeutic diphenylcyclopropenone sensitization with weekly scalp DPC. Each donor was an alopecia patient between 18 and 70 years of age who qualified for DPC. The J segment lost 2 bases and the V segment lost 4 bases, leaving 5 bases of the junction unmatched. This CDR3 region has 16 residues. CDR1 is SGHDN and CDR2 is FVKESK in the germline V gene. The sequencing used whole blood, collected in connection with sensitization to the hapten diphenylcyclopropenone (DPC). This clonotype was obtained from a woman between 18 and 29 years old with alopecia areata. Some clones in this sample may be carry-over from other donors' samples. The V call is TRBV14, the J call TRBJ2-2; 9 nucleotides line up with TRBD2. Written as DNA, the CDR3 is TGTGCCAGCAGCCGAGTAGGGACTAGCAACACCGGGGAGCTGTTTTTT. It is translated as CASSRVGTSNTGELFF. Full variable domain (outside the CDR3, taken from reference TRBV14 and TRBJ2-2): EAGVTQFPSHSVIEKGQTVTLRCDPISGHDNLYWYRRVMGKEIKFLLHFVKESKQDESGMPNNRFLAERTGGTYSTLKVQPAELEDSGVYFCASSRVGTSNTGELFFGEGSRLTVL.